The rows below give T cell receptor beta chains drawn from one sample of a study of technical replicates of blood from a handful of donors. Libraries were prepared by immunoSEQ multiplex PCR; TCRdb keeps only in-frame clonotypes and omits some of them. This sample yields about 61,000 clones, of which about 97% are seen a single time; 0.19% belongs to the top ten. The sequencing sample was made of T cells isolated from PBMCs. The source of these receptors is a human donor in good health. CDR3s include the opening cysteine and the closing phenylalanine or tryptophan. A D gene is named only where the DNA matches it firmly. Not every row has a clone size; where given, it reads once, few, many or a size class.

clone_size: NA
d_call: TRBD1
j_call: TRBJ2-7
v_call: TRBV11-2
cdr3_nt: TGTGCCAGCAGCACTGGACAGGGGAACTACGAGCAGTACTTC
cdr3_aa: CASSTGQGNYEQYF

clone_size: NA
d_call: TRBD1
j_call: TRBJ2-2
v_call: TRBV4-1
cdr3_nt: TGCGCCAGCAGCCAAGCGGACAGGGTCGCAACCGGGGAGCTGTTTTTT
cdr3_aa: CASSQADRVATGELFF

clone_size: NA
d_call: NA
j_call: TRBJ1-2
v_call: TRBV6-5
cdr3_nt: TGTGCCAGCAGTTACTCCCGACCCCCAGCGGTCGGTGTCACCTTC
cdr3_aa: CASSYSRPPAVGVTF

clone_size: NA
d_call: TRBD1
j_call: TRBJ2-7
v_call: TRBV2
cdr3_nt: TGTGCCAGCAGCGAATACCTCTCCGGGACAGGTATAACCTACGAGCAGTACTTC
cdr3_aa: CASSEYLSGTGITYEQYF

clone_size: NA
d_call: NA
j_call: TRBJ2-1
v_call: TRBV2
cdr3_nt: TGTGCCAGCAGGGGCCCGGCCAGAAAAAACAATGAGCAGTTCTTC
cdr3_aa: CASRGPARKNNEQFF

clone_size: NA
d_call: NA
j_call: TRBJ1-1
v_call: TRBV11-2
cdr3_nt: TGTGCCAGCAAAAGAGTGAACACTGAAGCTTTCTTT
cdr3_aa: CASKRVNTEAFF

clone_size: NA
d_call: TRBD1
j_call: TRBJ1-4
v_call: TRBV6-6
cdr3_nt: TGTGCCAGCAGCCCCTACAGGGGTGTAACTAATGAAAAACTGTTTTTT
cdr3_aa: CASSPYRGVTNEKLFF

clone_size: NA
d_call: TRBD2
j_call: TRBJ2-7
v_call: TRBV2
cdr3_nt: TGTGCCAGCAGAGAGATGGGGCGGGGGTCCTACGAGCAGTACTTC
cdr3_aa: CASREMGRGSYEQYF

clone_size: NA
d_call: NA
j_call: TRBJ1-2
v_call: TRBV7-3
cdr3_nt: TGTGCCAGCAGCTTATCCGGGACAACCGGGGCTAACTATGGCTACACCTTC
cdr3_aa: CASSLSGTTGANYGYTF

clone_size: once
d_call: NA
j_call: TRBJ2-2
v_call: TRBV5-1
cdr3_nt: TGCGCCAGCAGTTTGGCGAGGGTTACCGGGGAGCTGTTTTTT
cdr3_aa: CASSLARVTGELFF

clone_size: NA
d_call: TRBD2
j_call: TRBJ2-3
v_call: TRBV7-3
cdr3_nt: TGTGCCAGCAGCGGACTAGCGGGGGGGTTTGATACGCAGTATTTT
cdr3_aa: CASSGLAGGFDTQYF

clone_size: NA
d_call: NA
j_call: TRBJ1-1
v_call: TRBV7-9
cdr3_nt: TGTGCCAGCAGCCATAGCAAGACCCTTAGCACTGAAGCTTTCTTT
cdr3_aa: CASSHSKTLSTEAFF

clone_size: NA
d_call: NA
j_call: TRBJ2-6
v_call: TRBV6-4
cdr3_nt: TGTGCCAGCAGTGATCGGAGTTCTGGGGCCAACGTCCTGACTTTC
cdr3_aa: CASSDRSSGANVLTF

clone_size: NA
d_call: NA
j_call: TRBJ1-1
v_call: TRBV2
cdr3_nt: TGTGCCAGCAGCGGTTGGCGGGGGGGGCACACTGAAGCTTTCTTT
cdr3_aa: CASSGWRGGHTEAFF

clone_size: NA
d_call: NA
j_call: TRBJ2-2
v_call: TRBV6-1
cdr3_nt: TGTGCCAGCAGTGAAGCCCGGACCGGGGAGCTGTTTTTT
cdr3_aa: CASSEARTGELFF

clone_size: NA
d_call: TRBD1
j_call: TRBJ1-1
v_call: TRBV10-1
cdr3_nt: TGCGCCAGCAGTGATCGCCTAGGGACAGTTCCCCCTGAAGCTTTCTTT
cdr3_aa: CASSDRLGTVPPEAFF

clone_size: NA
d_call: TRBD2
j_call: TRBJ2-1
v_call: TRBV4-2
cdr3_nt: TGTGCCAGCAGCCCAGGACTAGCGGACGGGGATGAGCAGTTCTTC
cdr3_aa: CASSPGLADGDEQFF

clone_size: NA
d_call: TRBD1
j_call: TRBJ2-7
v_call: TRBV11-3
cdr3_nt: TGTGCCAGCGGACCGGGACAGGGGGCTTACGAGCAGTACTTC
cdr3_aa: CASGPGQGAYEQYF

clone_size: NA
d_call: TRBD2
j_call: TRBJ2-7
v_call: TRBV10-2
cdr3_nt: TGCGCCAGCCGGGGACTAGCGGGGTCCTACGAGCAGTACTTC
cdr3_aa: CASRGLAGSYEQYF

clone_size: NA
d_call: NA
j_call: TRBJ2-1
v_call: TRBV18
cdr3_nt: TGTGCCAGCTCACCACAAAGGGGACTTAACAATGAGCAGTTCTTC
cdr3_aa: CASSPQRGLNNEQFF

clone_size: NA
d_call: TRBD1
j_call: TRBJ2-2
v_call: TRBV4-1
cdr3_nt: TGCGCCAGCAGCCATACCGGGACAGGGTACACCGGGGAGCTGTTTTTT
cdr3_aa: CASSHTGTGYTGELFF

clone_size: NA
d_call: NA
j_call: TRBJ1-4
v_call: TRBV6-1
cdr3_nt: TGTGCCAGCAGTGAATCCAGGGATTGGGTAAAACTGTTTTTT
cdr3_aa: CASSESRDWVKLFF

clone_size: NA
d_call: NA
j_call: TRBJ1-1
v_call: TRBV7-8
cdr3_nt: TGTGCCAGCAGCTTAATCTGGCAGGGTCAGACTGAAGCTTTCTTT
cdr3_aa: CASSLIWQGQTEAFF

clone_size: NA
d_call: NA
j_call: TRBJ2-6
v_call: TRBV2
cdr3_nt: TGTGCCAGCAGTGAAATTCCGGGAGCTTCTGGGGCCAACGTCCTGACTTTC
cdr3_aa: CASSEIPGASGANVLTF

clone_size: NA
d_call: NA
j_call: TRBJ2-7
v_call: TRBV13
cdr3_nt: TGTGCCAGCAGCTCCACAGACGGCATCTACGAGCAGTACTTC
cdr3_aa: CASSSTDGIYEQYF

clone_size: NA
d_call: TRBD1
j_call: TRBJ1-1
v_call: TRBV28
cdr3_nt: TGTGCCAGCAGTTCCGAGATACAGGGGGAAAACACTGAAGCTTTCTTT
cdr3_aa: CASSSEIQGENTEAFF

clone_size: NA
d_call: NA
j_call: TRBJ2-7
v_call: TRBV7-6
cdr3_nt: TGTGCCAGCAGCTCGCGACAGGACTCGGGGGAGCAGTACTTC
cdr3_aa: CASSSRQDSGEQYF